This T cell receptor (beta chain) was identified in a study of shared clonotypes between healthy human individuals. Regarding the study as a whole: Approximately 4.9% of naive CD4 clonotypes were shared across four donors.

The assay was immunoSEQ multiplex PCR, and TCRdb's table has in-frame clones only and misses some. The sample records about 2,100,000 clones, about 92% being singletons. The CDR3 runs to 19 residues. The naive CD8 subset, CD45RO-negative cells positively selected for CCR7, excluded terminally differentiated effector memory CD45RA+ cells. With regard to this clone: Its antigen is unidentified.

This sequence was found in a man between 18 and 35 years old in good health. Some clones in this sample may be carry-over from other donors' samples. The rearrangement joins TRBV21-1 to TRBJ1-3. TRBV21-1 is assigned pseudogene status. The specimen sequenced was naive CD8+ T cells from PBMCs. The CDR3 here is CASSRPPERVRSSGNTIYF. The CDR3 bases are TGTGCCAGCTCTCGTCCCCCGGAAAGGGTCAGAAGCTCTGGAAACACCATATATTTT.